This TCR beta chain was recorded in a study of T-cell reconstitution after alpha-beta-depleted transplantation in children. Unique molecular identifiers were used in preparing the TCRbeta library. TCRdb analysed the PCR reads with MiXCR anew, one entry per CDR3 protein. The data hold around 420,000 distinct CDR3 sequences, with about a sixth observed a single time. General study points: Among T cells one year after transplant, newly produced cells accounted for most counts and diversity.

The V and J ends lost 4 bases and 2 bases respectively, with 19 bases between them. The CDR3 extends over 17 amino acids. Per the germline V gene, CDR1 is LGHNA and CDR2 is YNFKEQ. This clonotype was counted a few times. The antigen remains unidentified. The source material was PBMCs, mostly from graft donor cells, sampled 360 days after TCRalphabeta/CD19-depleted stem cell transplant. The source of this sequence is a boy under two years old who had a stem cell transplant for Wiskott-Aldrich syndrome, so the T cells may come from the graft donor. V is TRBV4-2 and J is TRBJ2-3, with a tentative D call TRBD2 (6 bases). The CDR3 sequence is CASSPYPGRGSTDTQYF. CDR3 in DNA: TGTGCCAGCAGCCCTTATCCGGGGCGGGGATCCACAGATACGCAGTATTTT.